These 22 T cell receptor beta chains originate from one sample sequenced in a study of technical replicates of blood from several donors. Using immunoSEQ multiplex PCR, the repertoire was profiled, and TCRdb retains in-frame clones only, with some absent. The sample lists about 59,000 clones; over 85% were seen once. The sequencing sample was made of PBMCs. These receptors originate from a human donor in good health. Some clones in this sample may be carry-over from other donors' samples.

The CDR3 loop is CASTTYGGVLYNEQFF. The CDR3 DNA reads TGTGCCAGCACTACCTATGGGGGGGTTCTTTACAATGAGCAGTTCTTC. V and J are TRBV27 and TRBJ2-1; 7 bases fit TRBD2. Germline values: CDR1 MNHEY, CDR2 SMNVEV (reference sequence). V shed 7 bases, J shed 4 bases, and the junction held 13 bases outside the gene matches. The CDR3 covers 16 residues.

J is TRBJ1-2 and V is TRBV5-3; the match to TRBD1 covers 10 bases. TRBV5-3 is an ORF, and what it does is uncertain. The CDR3 loop spans 15 amino acids. The V segment lost 3 bases and the J segment 4 bases; nucleotides outside the gene matches: 6. For the CDR3, the DNA is TGTGCCAGAAGCTACGGGACAGGGGTGGGCTATGGCTACACCTTC. Protein product: CARSYGTGVGYGYTF.

The rearrangement uses TRBV5-4 and TRBJ2-5, with D possibly TRBD2 on 6 matching bases. The CDR3 contains 15 residues. V gave up 2 bases and J gave up 2 bases, with 13 bases separating them. Germline lookup yields CDR1 SGHNT and CDR2 YYREEE (reference sequence). The CDR3 sequence: CASSLGTPVQETQYF. The CDR3, as DNA: TGTGCCAGCAGCTTAGGGACTCCAGTGCAAGAGACCCAGTACTTC. Full variable domain (outside the CDR3, taken from reference TRBV5-4 and TRBJ2-5): ETGVTQSPTHLIKTRGQQVTLRCSSQSGHNTVSWYQQALGQGPQFIFQYYREEENGRGNFPPRFSGLQFPNYSSELNVNALELDDSALYLCASSLGTPVQETQYFGPGTRLLVL.

This clone was counted only a few times. The V gene is TRBV30, the J gene TRBJ1-1; 7 nucleotides align to TRBD1. Per germline, CDR1 GTSNPN and CDR2 SVGIG (reference sequence). The CDR3 consists of 13 residues. After removal of 5 bases from V and 5 bases from J, the junction contained 8 bases not matched to a gene. The CDR3 coding sequence is TGTGCCTGGCATACCAGGGGGACTACTGAAGCTTTCTTT. Amino acids: CAWHTRGTTEAFF.

This clone has just one count. The V and J genes are TRBV11-2 and TRBJ1-5; 7 nucleotides match TRBD1. Germline CDR1 is SGHAT and CDR2 is FQNNGV. The J segment lost 6 bases and the V segment lost 1 base, leaving 0 bases of the junction unmatched. The CDR3 covers 13 residues. DNA for the CDR3: TGTGCCAGCAGCTTAGGGGACAGTCAGCCCCAGCATTTT. It encodes CASSLGDSQPQHF.

The genes are TRBV7-9 and TRBJ2-3, with unresolved D. Deletions cut 5 bases from V and 5 bases from J, with 8 bases between. The CDR3 has 12 residues. The germline V gene has CDR1 SEHNR and CDR2 FQNEAQ (reference sequence). As DNA, the CDR3 is TGTGCCAGCAGCCGCAGCGTAGATACGCAGTATTTT. Translated: CASSRSVDTQYF.

The gene calls are TRBV18 and TRBJ2-6, with 8 bases lining up with TRBD1. Trimming at V came to 4 bases and at J to 1 base, leaving 12 bases not matched to a gene. The germline CDR1 and CDR2 sequences are KGHSH and LQKENI. The CDR3 runs to 19 residues. CDR3 protein: CASSRTQGAKMSGANVLTF. CDR3 DNA sequence: TGTGCCAGCTCACGCACTCAGGGGGCTAAAATGTCTGGGGCCAACGTCCTGACTTTC.

The chain employs TRBV7-9 and TRBJ1-6, with a possible D match to TRBD1 (6 bases). There are 13 residues in the CDR3. V was pared by 2 bases and J by 9 bases, with 8 bases between. CDR1 and CDR2 from the germline V gene are SEHNR and FQNEAQ (reference sequence). The chain's CDR3 is CASSLTGSSPLHF. CDR3 DNA: TGTGCCAGCAGCTTAACAGGGTCTTCACCCCTCCACTTT. The full variable domain, its missing parts supplied by reference TRBV7-9 and TRBJ1-6, is DTGVSQNPRHKITKRGQNVTFRCDPISEHNRLYWYRQTLGQGPEFLTYFQNEAQLEKSRLLSDRFSAERPKGSFSTLEIQRTEQGDSAMYLCASSLTGSSPLHFGNGTRLTVT.

The CDR3: CASSSGLAGMFANTGELFF. DNA of the CDR3: TGCGCCAGCAGCTCGGGACTAGCGGGGATGTTCGCGAACACCGGGGAGCTGTTTTTT. The gene calls are TRBV5-1 and TRBJ2-2; 13 bases fit TRBD2. With V trimmed by 3 bases and J by 0 bases, 8 bases remained unmatched. CDR3 length: 19 residues. CDR1 and CDR2 from the germline V gene are SGHRS and YFSETQ.

The genes are TRBV7-2 and TRBJ1-3; a weak D match, TRBD1 (5 bases). CDR3 length: 15 residues. Germline V CDR1 and CDR2: SGHTA, FQGNSA. Trimming left V 2 bases short and J 2 bases short, with 10 bases between. In DNA, the CDR3 is TGTGCCAGCAGCTTATCCAGGGCCCCTGGAAACACCATATATTTT. Amino acid sequence: CASSLSRAPGNTIYF.

This clone was observed a single time. V is TRBV7-8 and J is TRBJ1-1; tentatively, D is TRBD1 (6 bases). Between the trimmed V and J ends, which lost 5 bases and 1 base, there was a span of 11 bases. The length of the CDR3 is 14 residues. Germline V lookup: CDR1 SGHVS, CDR2 FQNEAQ. The CDR3 sequence is CASSRWTENTEAFF. The CDR3 nucleotides are TGTGCCAGCAGCAGATGGACAGAGAACACTGAAGCTTTCTTT.

CDR3 residues: CAEGTSGGGEQFF. CDR3 nucleotide sequence: TGTGCAGAAGGGACTAGCGGCGGTGGGGAGCAGTTCTTC. The J gene is TRBJ2-1, the V gene TRBV2; TRBD2 matches 11 bases. There are 13 residues in the CDR3. CDR1 and CDR2 from the germline V gene are SNHLY and FYNNEI.

The CDR3 DNA reads TGCGCCAGCATTTTAGCGGGAGAGATCACAGATACGCAGTATTTT. It is translated as CASILAGEITDTQYF. The J gene is TRBJ2-3, the V gene TRBV5-1, with 9 nucleotides matching TRBD2. Trimming removed 6 bases from V and 2 bases from J; junction bases left unmatched: 7. Germline loops: CDR1 SGHRS, CDR2 YFSETQ. CDR3 length equals 15 residues.

The rearrangement links TRBV7-2 to TRBJ1-2, with 7 nucleotides matching TRBD1. V lost 3 bases, J lost 4 bases, and 5 bases stayed unmatched. CDR1 and CDR2 from the germline V gene are SGHTA and FQGNSA. This CDR3 region has 14 residues. CDR3 DNA sequence: TGTGCCAGCAGCTTTAACAGGGGAGCCTATGGCTACACCTTC. Translation gives CASSFNRGAYGYTF.

The rearrangement joins TRBV11-2 to TRBJ1-2, with unresolved D. V lost 6 bases to trimming and J lost 5 bases, with 13 bases between them. CDR3 size: 13 residues. Germline V CDR1 and CDR2: SGHAT, FQNNGV. CDR3 in DNA: TGTGCCAGCAGGCAGAATTCGGGGTATGGCTACACCTTC. Encoded protein: CASRQNSGYGYTF.

The gene calls are TRBV9 and TRBJ2-7; TRBD2 matches 11 bases. Trimming cost V 3 bases and J 6 bases; bases outside gene matches: 8. The CDR3 sequence is 15 residues long. Germline lookup yields CDR1 SGDLS and CDR2 YYNGEE. In nucleotides, the CDR3 is TGTGCCAGCAGCGAAACACTAGCGGGAGCATCCGAGCAGTACTTC. It translates to CASSETLAGASEQYF.

CDR3 region: CASSLDSVGEQYF. CDR3 DNA sequence: TGTGCCAGCAGCTTAGACTCTGTCGGGGAGCAGTACTTC. The chain links TRBV7-6 to TRBJ2-7; D gene uncertain. The V end lost 1 base, the J end lost 7 bases, and 11 bases lay between the germline ends. Germline V lookup: CDR1 SGHVS, CDR2 FNYEAQ. CDR3 length: 13 amino acids.

V gene TRBV7-2 combines with J gene TRBJ1-2, with D unresolved. Germline V lookup: CDR1 SGHTA, CDR2 FQGNSA. CDR3 size: 13 residues. V lost 1 base, J lost 1 base, and 4 bases lay in between. CDR3 region: CASSLGGNYGYTF. CDR3 nucleotides: TGTGCCAGCAGCTTAGGCGGTAACTATGGCTACACCTTC.

In DNA form, the CDR3 reads TGTGCCAGCAGCCCCTCCGGGATCTCTGGAAACACCATATATTTT. Translated: CASSPSGISGNTIYF. This rearrangement joins TRBV7-3 to TRBJ1-3, with unresolved D. The CDR3 totals 15 residues. V gave up 5 bases and J gave up 0 bases, with 11 bases separating them. Germline CDR1 reads SGHTA; CDR2 reads FQGTGA.

This chain uses TRBV7-2 with TRBJ2-7; 11 bases agree with TRBD2. The CDR3 length is 15 residues. The junction had 7 bases not matched to a gene; V was cut back by 7 bases and J by 2 bases. Germline lookup yields CDR1 SGHTA and CDR2 FQGNSA. The CDR3 is CASTSMTSGAYEQYF. CDR3 sequence (DNA): TGTGCCAGCACCTCCATGACTAGCGGGGCCTACGAGCAGTACTTC.

CDR3 nucleotide sequence: TGTGCCAGCAGCCCGCGGCCGTTTTTGGATGAGACCCAGTACTTC. This codes for CASSPRPFLDETQYF. The rearrangement links TRBV5-5 to TRBJ2-5; D unresolved. Trimming removed 4 bases at V and 5 bases at J, with 18 bases between. CDR3 size: 15 residues. Looked up from germline, CDR1 is SGHKS and CDR2 is YYEKEE (reference sequence).

The V call is TRBV2, the J call TRBJ2-3, with D perhaps matching TRBD2 (6 bases). Germline values: CDR1 SNHLY, CDR2 FYNNEI. The ends were cut back, 6 bases at V and 4 bases at J, with 23 bases in the middle. CDR3 length equals 17 residues. In DNA, the CDR3 is TGTGCCAGCAGCGCTCGAAGGACGGTAACGGGAGCAGATACGCAGTATTTT. This sequence encodes CASSARRTVTGADTQYF.